This T cell receptor (beta chain) was sequenced during a study of T cell repertoires in cytomegalovirus infection. The overall study: From public TCR beta signatures came an indication of both CMV infection and matching HLA type.

This clonotype was observed a handful of times. This CDR3 region has 14 residues. CDR1 and CDR2 (germline): LGHNA, YSLEER. V was pared by 0 bases and J by 5 bases, with 10 bases between. MiXCR was run by TCRdb on the reads, yielding one entry per CDR3 protein. The sample records 150,000 to 200,000 distinct CDR3 sequences, about a sixth being singletons. Sample: CD8+ T cells from PBMCs. The sequence came from a human donor in good health (CMV status not recorded). Some clones in this sample may be carry-over from other donors' samples. The chain recombines TRBV4-3 with TRBJ1-1, with D hard to call. CDR3 sequence reads: CASSQEIVGTEAFF. The DNA of the CDR3 is TGCGCCAGCAGCCAAGAAATAGTTGGGACTGAAGCTTTCTTT.